The 32 T cell receptor beta chains in this list originate from one sample, sequenced in a study of cytotoxic CD8 clonotypes in ibrutinib-treated CLL. Here immunoSEQ multiplex PCR was the method, and the copy in TCRdb shows in-frame clones only, minus some. The sample includes tens of thousands of clones, less than 85% of them seen just once. The input for sequencing was PBMCs, taken after 24 months of ibrutinib treatment. The receptor set was obtained from a human donor with chronic lymphocytic leukemia.

This chain connects TRBV4-2 to TRBJ2-5, with 10 bases identical to TRBD2. The V gene's germline CDR1 is LGHNA and CDR2 YNFKEQ. The CDR3 runs 15 residues. The V segment lost 3 bases and the J segment 3 bases; nucleotides outside the gene matches: 4. The CDR3 sequence: CASSQSGLAEETQYF. The CDR3 DNA reads as TGTGCCAGCAGCCAGAGCGGACTAGCGGAAGAGACCCAGTACTTC.

This rearrangement joins TRBV29-1 to TRBJ2-2; possible D gene TRBD1, 6 bases. Germline CDR1 is SQVTM and CDR2 is ANQGSEA. Trimming pared 7 bases from V and 5 bases from J, leaving 14 bases between. The CDR3 contains 13 residues. The CDR3 protein is CSGVWGRTGELFF. The DNA of the CDR3 is TGCAGCGGAGTTTGGGGGCGGACCGGGGAGCTGTTTTTT.

The V call is TRBV6-5, the J call TRBJ2-5; tentatively, D is TRBD1 (6 bases). This CDR3 has 11 amino acids. In germline, CDR1 is MNHEY, CDR2 SVGAGI. V dropped 6 bases and J dropped 4 bases, with 6 bases sitting between them. CDR3 nucleotide sequence: TGTGCCAGCAGGACAGGAGAGACCCAGTACTTC. It translates to CASRTGETQYF.

The rearrangement links TRBV4-1 to TRBJ1-1; D is ambiguous. Deletions cut 3 bases from V and 0 bases from J, with 32 bases between. Germline CDR1 reads MGHRA; CDR2 reads YSYEKL. The CDR3 extends over 22 amino acids. For the CDR3, the DNA is TGCGCCAGCAGCCAGGGTGGATCGAAAGGCCCCCCCCGGTTTTGGATGAACACTGAAGCTTTCTTT. Translating gives CASSQGGSKGPPRFWMNTEAFF.

This clone occurred a few times. The chain carries TRBV25-1 and TRBJ2-1; TRBD2 agrees at 11 bases. The trim removed 9 bases at V and 0 bases at J, leaving 4 bases unmatched. CDR1 is MGHDK and CDR2 is SYGVNS in the germline V gene. The CDR3 consists of 15 residues. The CDR3 nucleotides are TGTGCCAGTGAGACTAGCGGGGCCTCCTACAATGAGCAGTTCTTC. This gives the protein CASETSGASYNEQFF.

This sequence joins TRBV29-1 and TRBJ2-7; TRBD2 agrees at 14 bases. Germline trimming cut 1 base from V and 4 bases from J; bases unmatched to any gene: 3. CDR3 length: 15 amino acids. Germline CDR1 is SQVTM and CDR2 is ANQGSEA. CDR3 in DNA: TGCAGCGTTGAAGGGTGGACTAGCGGGGGGTACGAGCAGTACTTC. This encodes CSVEGWTSGGYEQYF.

The chain is built from TRBV11-1 and TRBJ1-4; D unclear. The V end was cut by 0 bases, the J end by 11 bases, with 16 bases between. This CDR3 comprises 15 residues. From germline, CDR1 is SGHAT and CDR2 FQDESV (reference sequence). CDR3 DNA sequence: TGTGCCAGCAGCTTAGCGCTTCGGGCAGTTGAGAAACTGTTTTTT. Translating it yields CASSLALRAVEKLFF.

The chain couples TRBV19 to TRBJ2-5, with a weak D call TRBD2 (5 bases). V lost 7 bases, J lost 10 bases, and 7 bases lay in between. CDR1 and CDR2 from the germline V gene are LNHDA and SQIVND (reference sequence). This CDR3 is built from 9 residues. The CDR3 region is CASMGDQYF. Written as DNA, the CDR3 is TGTGCCAGTATGGGAGACCAGTACTTC. The full variable domain, with the rest looked up from reference TRBV19 and TRBJ2-5, is DGGITQSPKYLFRKEGQNVTLSCEQNLNHDAMYWYRQDPGQGLRLIYYSQIVNDFQKGDIAEGYSVSREKKESFPLTVTSAQKNPTAFYLCASMGDQYFGPGTRLLVL.

This sequence joins TRBV27 and TRBJ1-1; 9 bases are shared with TRBD1. V trimming: 6 bases; J trimming: 7 bases; junction bases outside the gene matches: 9. CDR1 and CDR2 from the germline V gene are MNHEY and SMNVEV (reference sequence). The CDR3 covers 14 residues. Written as DNA, the CDR3 is TGTGCCAGCAGCGGCACACAGGGGGCTTTTGAAGCTTTCTTT. Amino acids: CASSGTQGAFEAFF.

This clone was detected only once. V usage is TRBV18 and J usage is TRBJ1-5; D not certain. The CDR3 covers 16 residues. Germline V gives CDR1 KGHSH, CDR2 LQKENI. V lost 4 bases and J 1 base, leaving 14 bases between the germline ends. Written as DNA, the CDR3 is TGTGCCAGCTCACTGCAGGCTATATGGAGCAATCAGCCCCAGCATTTT. It translates to CASSLQAIWSNQPQHF.

This chain uses TRBV9 with TRBJ1-3; D gene uncertain. The germline gives CDR1 SGDLS, CDR2 YYNGEE. The CDR3 covers 18 residues. V was shortened by 4 bases and J by 0 bases, with 20 bases between the two germline ends. The CDR3 region is CASSRVVGSSSSGNTIYF. CDR3 coding DNA: TGTGCCAGCAGCCGAGTGGTGGGCAGCTCCTCCTCTGGAAACACCATATATTTT.

The V call is TRBV5-1, the J call TRBJ2-3, with D perhaps matching TRBD1 or TRBD2 (10 bases each). This CDR3 spans 19 amino acids. Looked up from germline, CDR1 is SGHRS and CDR2 is YFSETQ. The V and J ends lost 0 bases and 7 bases respectively, with 27 bases between them. DNA for the CDR3: TGCGCCAGCAGCTTGGGACAGGGGGCTTTCTTACTAGCGGGAAATACGCAGTATTTT. Translation: CASSLGQGAFLLAGNTQYF.

A few counts support this clone. This chain connects TRBV6-5 to TRBJ2-5; 13 nucleotides agree with TRBD2. CDR3 size: 16 residues. V shed 2 bases and J 5 bases; nucleotides not matched to a gene: 5. The V gene's germline CDR1 is MNHEY and CDR2 SVGAGI. The CDR3 protein is CASSYGLAGASETQYF. CDR3 DNA: TGTGCCAGCAGTTACGGACTAGCGGGAGCATCCGAGACCCAGTACTTC.

The chain joins TRBV7-9 to TRBJ1-2; D call uncertain. The CDR3 spans 11 residues. The germline V gene has CDR1 SEHNR and CDR2 FQNEAQ (reference sequence). The V end lost 5 bases, the J end lost 2 bases, and 3 bases lay between the germline ends. The CDR3 sequence is CASSLNYGYTF. CDR3 nucleotide sequence: TGTGCCAGCAGCCTCAACTATGGCTACACCTTC.

This chain's CDR3 is CASSLDRGYDGYTF. CDR3 sequence (DNA): TGTGCCAGCAGCTTAGACAGGGGGTACGATGGCTACACCTTC. The rearrangement uses TRBV7-9 and TRBJ1-2, with TRBD1 identical over 8 bases. The CDR3 is made up of 14 amino acids. From germline, CDR1 is SEHNR and CDR2 FQNEAQ (reference sequence). J lost 6 bases, V lost 1 base, and 4 bases had no gene match.

This chain connects TRBV29-1 to TRBJ2-1; possible D gene TRBD1, 5 bases. The CDR3 has 12 residues. Germline V gene lookup returns CDR1 SQVTM and CDR2 ANQGSEA. The V and J ends lost 1 base and 12 bases respectively, with 13 bases between them. This CDR3 is CSVEVDSLTQFF. CDR3 in DNA: TGCAGCGTTGAAGTAGACAGCCTCACGCAGTTCTTC.

The rearrangement links TRBV6-1 to TRBJ2-7; D gene ambiguous. Germline V gene sequence: CDR1 MNHNS, CDR2 SASEGT. Deletions cut 2 bases from V and 2 bases from J, with 19 bases between. The CDR3 contains 17 residues. The CDR3 sequence is CASSELPFPAVTYEQYF. CDR3 DNA sequence: TGTGCCAGCAGTGAACTACCGTTTCCGGCGGTAACCTACGAGCAGTACTTC.

This rearrangement joins TRBV28 to TRBJ2-5; D tentatively fits TRBD1 or TRBD2 (7 bases each). V gave up 5 bases and J gave up 7 bases, with 17 bases separating them. The CDR3 is 14 residues long. The germline CDR1 and CDR2 sequences are MDHEN and SYDVKM. In DNA form, the CDR3 reads TGTGCCAGCAGTCCAAGACAGGGCGGGGGGACCCAGTACTTC. This translates into CASSPRQGGGTQYF.

V is TRBV5-1 and J is TRBJ2-3; D is ambiguous. From germline, CDR1 is SGHRS and CDR2 YFSETQ. Trimming removed 0 bases at V and 0 bases at J, with 5 bases between. The CDR3 runs to 14 residues. CDR3 in amino acids: CASSLAGSTDTQYF. The CDR3 DNA is TGCGCCAGCAGCTTGGCCGGGAGCACAGATACGCAGTATTTT. The whole variable domain, remainder taken from reference TRBV5-1 and TRBJ2-3, is KAGVTQTPRYLIKTRGQQVTLSCSPISGHRSVSWYQQTPGQGLQFLFEYFSETQRNKGNFPGRFSGRQFSNSRSEMNVSTLELGDSALYLCASSLAGSTDTQYFGPGTRLTVL.

The gene calls are TRBV23-1 and TRBJ2-3, with 10 bases matching TRBD1. TRBV23-1 is treated as an ORF (open reading frame) with a function not yet certain. V gave up 6 bases and J gave up 3 bases; unmatched junction bases: 3. The CDR3 extends over 14 amino acids. For the CDR3, the DNA is TGCGCCAGCAGCCCGGGACAGGGGACAGATACGCAGTATTTT. Its protein is CASSPGQGTDTQYF.

CDR3 sequence: CASRGGLGRYEQYF. Written as DNA, the CDR3 is TGTGCCAGCCGGGGGGGACTAGGTCGTTACGAGCAGTACTTC. The chain carries TRBV11-2 and TRBJ2-7; 8 bases line up with TRBD2. V lost 8 bases and J lost 4; bases outside the gene matches: 10. CDR1 and CDR2 (germline): SGHAT, FQNNGV. The CDR3 totals 14 residues.

The chain links TRBV27 to TRBJ2-7; the D is unclear. Germline CDR1 is MNHEY and CDR2 is SMNVEV (reference sequence). The CDR3 length is 11 residues. The germline V and J ends were trimmed by 8 bases and 6 bases, with 11 bases remaining between them. CDR3 DNA sequence: TGTGCCAGCTCCGCTCGGCCCGAGCAGTACTTC. Translation gives CASSARPEQYF.

The J gene is TRBJ2-3, the V gene TRBV7-9, with 7 bases lining up with TRBD2. CDR3 length: 15 amino acids. Germline CDR1 reads SEHNR; CDR2 reads FQNEAQ (reference sequence). Trimming took 1 base from V and 4 from J; bases not matched to a gene: 5. The CDR3 loop is CASSLEPGGADTQYF. The CDR3 DNA reads TGTGCCAGCAGCTTAGAACCGGGGGGAGCAGATACGCAGTATTTT.

CDR3 residues: CASSYRLATADTQYF. The CDR3 bases are TGCGCCAGCAGCTATCGACTAGCCACGGCAGATACGCAGTATTTT. The rearrangement uses TRBV5-1 and TRBJ2-3; 7 bases map to TRBD2. This CDR3 has 15 residues. Trimming at V came to 3 bases and at J to 4 bases, leaving 8 bases not matched to a gene. The V gene's germline CDR1 is SGHRS and CDR2 YFSETQ.

J is TRBJ1-2 and V is TRBV5-1; possibly TRBD1 for D (5 bases). The CDR3 is 14 amino acids. V was shortened by 0 bases and J by 8 bases, with 14 bases between the two germline ends. Germline V gives CDR1 SGHRS, CDR2 YFSETQ. Written as DNA, the CDR3 is TGCGCCAGCAGCTTGGGACGCAGGGAGACCGGCTACACCTTC. This gives the protein CASSLGRRETGYTF.

The rearrangement links TRBV5-1 to TRBJ1-4, with D unclear. CDR1 is SGHRS and CDR2 is YFSETQ in the germline V gene. The CDR3 runs 15 residues. V was trimmed by 4 bases and J by 0 bases, leaving 10 bases between them. The CDR3 loop reads CASSPGSTTNEKLFF. The CDR3, as DNA: TGCGCCAGCAGCCCGGGTTCGACAACTAATGAAAAACTGTTTTTT.

The CDR3 bases are TGTGCCAGCAGTGTCCAGGGTGCCAATCAGCCCCAGCATTTT. The encoded protein is CASSVQGANQPQHF. The chain carries TRBV6-1 and TRBJ1-5, with D maybe TRBD1 (5 bases). This CDR3 comprises 14 residues. Germline CDR1 and CDR2: MNHNS and SASEGT. V lost 4 bases and J 3 bases, leaving 10 bases between the germline ends.

The J gene is TRBJ1-1, the V gene TRBV6-5; D is possibly TRBD1 (5 bases). Germline assignment: CDR1 MNHEY and CDR2 SVGAGI. V lost 10 bases, J lost 6 bases, and 21 bases lay in between. This CDR3 spans 14 amino acids. The CDR3: CATRAIAGKSEAFF. The CDR3 DNA sequence: TGTGCCACCAGGGCAATCGCAGGGAAGTCTGAAGCTTTCTTT.

This chain connects TRBV7-8 to TRBJ2-1; 10 bases are a match to TRBD2. Germline CDR1 reads SGHVS; CDR2 reads FQNEAQ. V gave up 5 bases and J gave up 7 bases; unmatched junction bases: 8. CDR3 length: 15 amino acids. For the CDR3, the DNA is TGTGCCAGCAGCACACTAGCGGGGCCGTCTAATGAGCAGTTCTTC. It yields the protein CASSTLAGPSNEQFF.

The chain employs TRBV4-1 and TRBJ2-1; TRBD2 aligns across 14 bases. The V gene's germline CDR1 is MGHRA and CDR2 YSYEKL. Losses at the gene ends were 3 bases for V and 7 bases for J; bases not matched to a gene: 8. The CDR3 consists of 17 residues. The CDR3 here is CASSQPPGLAGENEQFF. Here the CDR3 DNA reads TGCGCCAGCAGCCAGCCTCCGGGACTAGCGGGAGAGAATGAGCAGTTCTTC.

The chain employs TRBV2 and TRBJ2-2; possibly TRBD1 for D (5 bases). Trimming took off 4 bases at V and 6 bases at J, with 15 bases between the two ends. The CDR3 loop spans 15 amino acids. Germline V gene lookup returns CDR1 SNHLY and CDR2 FYNNEI. The CDR3 region is CASSGRVLTSGELFF. For the CDR3, the DNA is TGTGCCAGCAGTGGCAGGGTATTAACGTCCGGGGAGCTGTTTTTT.

The rearrangement uses TRBV30 and TRBJ2-2, with TRBD2 identical over 9 bases. Trimming took 2 bases from V and 6 from J; bases not matched to a gene: 7. This CDR3 is 15 amino acids long. Germline-derived CDR1 and CDR2 are GTSNPN and SVGIG (reference sequence). The CDR3 spells CAWSRVAGVAGELFF. CDR3 in DNA: TGTGCCTGGAGTAGGGTAGCGGGAGTCGCCGGGGAGCTGTTTTTT.